The TCR beta chain under discussion was sequenced for a study of Ad26.COV2.S vaccination and SARS-CoV-2 variants. The assay was immunoSEQ multiplex PCR, and TCRdb's table has in-frame clones only and misses some. This table holds about 350,000 clones, 75% to 90% found once. The treatment here: around 19 received Ad26.COV2.S at low or high dose, single or two shots; five or six received placebo; per-sample allocation not given. At day 63 after the first vaccine or placebo injection, samples were drawn. The V gene lost 5 bases and the J gene lost 4 bases, with 9 bases spanning the gap. CDR3 size: 13 residues. Germline V lookup: CDR1 MDHEN, CDR2 SYDVKM.

This receptor was obtained from a person aged 18 to 59 who received the Ad26.COV2.S COVID-19 vaccine or a placebo. The V and J genes are TRBV28 and TRBJ1-3; D remains ambiguous. The specimen was peripheral blood, collected in a trial of Ad26.COV2.S vaccine versus placebo. This CDR3 is CASSDALGNTIYF. The CDR3 DNA reads as TGTGCCAGCAGTGATGCTCTCGGAAACACCATATATTTT.